This TCR beta chain stems from a study of Tregs in tolerant kidney transplant recipients. Study at large: Related graft donors supplied nonmyeloablative bone marrow transplants, and mixed chimerism was transient.

With respect to this clone: No antigen is known for it.

Deletions cut 1 base from V and 3 bases from J, with 9 bases between. Germline-derived CDR1 and CDR2 are GTSNPN and SVGIG (reference sequence). This CDR3 region has 14 residues. Sequencing was performed with immunoSEQ multiplex PCR; in TCRdb, only in-frame clones are kept and a portion is missing. The sample carries tens of thousands of clones, roughly nine tenths recorded once. Unstimulated Tregs (CD4+CD25+CD127-) and CD4+CD25- non-Tregs were sorted from PBMCs. Study results and caveats: The small number of patients limits these findings pending further validation.

The sequencing used CD4+ T cells from blood, collected before the transplant. This clonotype was sampled from a human donor who received a combined kidney and bone marrow transplant. The chain carries TRBV30 and TRBJ1-4; no clear D. The chain's CDR3 is CAWSEVRANEKLFF. The CDR3 nucleotides read TGTGCCTGGAGTGAGGTACGGGCTAATGAAAAACTGTTTTTT.